Listed here are 14 T cell receptor beta chains from one sample, sequenced in a study of T cells in Graves' hyperthyroidism and ophthalmopathy. Amplification targeted TCR beta CDR3 regions from RNA transcripts. In the first-round RT-PCR of the TCR CDR3, the HTBI primer set was used. Each CDR3 protein gets one entry after TCRdb re-called the multiplex PCR reads with MiXCR. This sample yields approximately 560,000 distinct CDR3 sequences, of which about half are seen a single time; roughly 8.2% belongs to the top ten. Source material: peripheral blood or thyroid tissue (not recorded which). The receptors originated from a woman aged 18-35 years with Graves' hyperthyroidism.

The sample holds one count of this clonotype. The chain employs TRBV25-1 and TRBJ2-5; 8 nucleotides agree with TRBD2. Looked up from germline, CDR1 is MGHDK and CDR2 is SYGVNS. V lost 6 bases, J lost 4 bases, and 10 bases stayed unmatched. The CDR3 runs 15 residues. CDR3 sequence: CASSVTSVSGETQYF. The CDR3 DNA reads TGTGCCAGCAGCGTGACTAGCGTTTCAGGAGAGACCCAGTACTTC.

V usage is TRBV5-1 and J usage is TRBJ1-1, with D possibly TRBD1 on 5 matching bases. Trimming took off 0 bases at V and 3 bases at J, with 12 bases between the two ends. The CDR3 length is 15 residues. Looked up from germline, CDR1 is SGHRS and CDR2 is YFSETQ. CDR3 sequence reads: CASSLEGKVYTEAFF. In DNA, the CDR3 is TGCGCCAGCAGCTTGGAGGGGAAAGTGTACACTGAAGCTTTCTTT.

The chain links TRBV19 to TRBJ2-3; tentative D call: TRBD1 (5 bases). Germline CDR1 LNHDA, CDR2 SQIVND (reference sequence). V was shortened by 4 bases and J by 2 bases, with 7 bases between the two germline ends. There are 13 residues in the CDR3. The CDR3 reads CASSTGITDTQYF. For the CDR3, the DNA is TGTGCCAGTAGTACAGGGATCACAGATACGCAGTATTTT.

The chain links TRBV7-9 to TRBJ2-7; the match to TRBD1 covers 7 bases. The junction had 10 bases not matched to a gene; V was cut back by 3 bases and J by 2 bases. The CDR3 sequence is 16 residues long. CDR1 is SEHNR, CDR2 FQNEAQ, per germline (reference sequence). The CDR3 here is CASSFPGQGVPYEQYF. In DNA form, the CDR3 reads TGTGCCAGCAGCTTCCCGGGGCAGGGGGTGCCCTACGAGCAGTACTTC. Looking up the rest from reference TRBV7-9 and TRBJ2-7 gives the full variable domain: DTGVSQNPRHKITKRGQNVTFRCDPISEHNRLYWYRQTLGQGPEFLTYFQNEAQLEKSRLLSDRFSAERPKGSFSTLEIQRTEQGDSAMYLCASSFPGQGVPYEQYFGPGTRLTVT.

This clonotype was picked up a small number of times. The chain carries TRBV2 and TRBJ1-5; D not certain. Trimming cost V 3 bases and J 5 bases, with 11 bases left between them. The CDR3 is 14 residues long. Germline CDR1 is SNHLY and CDR2 is FYNNEI. The CDR3: CASSEDPRDQPQHF. CDR3 DNA: TGTGCCAGCAGTGAGGACCCGAGGGATCAGCCCCAGCATTTT.

The J gene is TRBJ1-6, the V gene TRBV7-8; 10 positions agree with TRBD1. Germline V gives CDR1 SGHVS, CDR2 FQNEAQ. Trimming removed 1 base from V and 7 bases from J; junction bases left unmatched: 7. The length of the CDR3 is 17 residues. CDR3 in DNA: TGTGCCAGCAGCTTAGAAGGTGGGACAGGGGTGAATTCACCCCTCCACTTT. It codes for CASSLEGGTGVNSPLHF. The full variable domain, in which reference TRBV7-8 and TRBJ1-6 provide the parts outside the CDR3, is GAGVSQSPRYKVAKRGQDVALRCDPISGHVSLFWYQQALGQGPEFLTYFQNEAQLDKSGLPSDRFFAERPEGSVSTLKIQRTQQEDSAVYLCASSLEGGTGVNSPLHFGNGTRLTVT.

About this clonotype: A read error is likely, as this CDR3 ends without the conserved phenylalanine or tryptophan. The chain carries TRBV7-2 and TRBJ2-7; D call uncertain. This CDR3 has 13 residues. V was cut by 6 bases and J by 5 bases, with 14 bases left in between. Germline V gene data show CDR1 as SGHTA and CDR2 as FQGNSA. CDR3 region: CASSLILVNEQYL. The CDR3 coding sequence is TGTGCCAGCAGTTTAATCCTGGTGAACGAGCAGTACCTC.

As concerns this clonotype: This may stem from a read error, because a much larger clone lies one nucleotide away. V is TRBV7-8 and J is TRBJ2-5; 7 bases are a match to TRBD2. The CDR3 runs to 14 residues. Germline values: CDR1 SGHVS, CDR2 FQNEAQ. Germline trimming cut 1 base from V and 7 bases from J; bases unmatched to any gene: 6. This chain's CDR3 is CASSLEGGGGTQYF. In DNA form, the CDR3 reads TGTGCCAGCAGCTTAGAGGGAGGCGGGGGGACCCAGTACTTC.

The V gene is TRBV7-6, the J gene TRBJ2-2; the match to TRBD2 covers 13 bases. V lost 5 bases and J lost 5; bases outside the gene matches: 8. This CDR3 spans 17 amino acids. The germline gives CDR1 SGHVS, CDR2 FNYEAQ. The DNA of the CDR3 is TGTGCCAGCAGCCCCTACCGACTAGCGGGAGGAACCGGGGAGCTGTTTTTT. Residues: CASSPYRLAGGTGELFF.

The genes are TRBV7-6 and TRBJ2-7, with D tentatively TRBD2 (5 bases). CDR3 length: 15 amino acids. V lost 5 bases to trimming and J lost 7 bases, with 21 bases between them. Germline loops: CDR1 SGHVS, CDR2 FNYEAQ. The CDR3: CASSPRGWGAREQYF. The CDR3 DNA is TGTGCCAGCAGCCCCCGCGGGTGGGGTGCCAGGGAGCAGTACTTC.

This clonotype was seen a few times. The gene calls are TRBV7-2 and TRBJ2-6; D unclear. The CDR3 has 13 residues. V was trimmed by 5 bases and J by 1 base, leaving 3 bases between them. Germline V lookup: CDR1 SGHTA, CDR2 FQGNSA. In DNA form, the CDR3 reads TGTGCCAGCAGCAAGTCTGGGGCCAACGTCCTGACTTTC. The encoded protein is CASSKSGANVLTF. Full variable domain (missing parts from reference TRBV7-2 and TRBJ2-6): GAGVSQSPSNKVTEKGKDVELRCDPISGHTALYWYRQSLGQGLEFLIYFQGNSAPDKSGLPSDRFSAERTGGSVSTLTIQRTQQEDSAVYLCASSKSGANVLTFGAGSRLTVL.

V is TRBV6-5 and J is TRBJ1-2; 9 nucleotides line up with TRBD1. Losses at the gene ends were 5 bases for V and 4 bases for J; bases not matched to a gene: 5. The CDR3 consists of 14 residues. Looked up from germline, CDR1 is MNHEY and CDR2 is SVGAGI. CDR3 nucleotide sequence: TGTGCCAGCAGTATCACAGGGGGCGCCTATGGCTACACCTTC. Its translation: CASSITGGAYGYTF.

V usage is TRBV19 and J usage is TRBJ1-5; possible D gene TRBD1, 6 bases. Germline V gene lookup returns CDR1 LNHDA and CDR2 SQIVND (reference sequence). V gave up 3 bases and J gave up 2 bases, with 11 bases separating them. The CDR3 runs to 15 residues. This chain's CDR3 is CASSMDRGRNQPQHF. CDR3 nucleotides: TGTGCCAGTAGTATGGATCGGGGGCGCAATCAGCCCCAGCATTTT.

CDR3 region: CASSPIDRRYQETQYF. In DNA, the CDR3 is TGTGCCAGCAGCCCAATTGACAGGCGGTACCAAGAGACCCAGTACTTC. The chain combines TRBV7-9 with TRBJ2-5, with a possible D match to TRBD1 (6 bases). V lost 5 bases and J 0 bases, leaving 16 bases between the germline ends. Germline assignment: CDR1 SEHNR and CDR2 FQNEAQ (reference sequence). The CDR3 sequence is 16 residues long.